This passage covers 24 T cell receptor beta chains from one sample sequenced in a study of T cell responses to AZD1222 COVID-19 vaccine. Using immunoSEQ multiplex PCR, the repertoire was profiled, and TCRdb retains in-frame clones only, with some absent. Of over 100,000 clones listed, roughly nine tenths are singletons. Here the sequenced sample was peripheral blood, taken on day 0 of AZD1222 vaccination. The receptors were sampled from an adult in good health.

V usage is TRBV28 and J usage is TRBJ1-6; 10 nucleotides line up with TRBD1. The germline V gene encodes CDR1 MDHEN and CDR2 SYDVKM. Germline trimming cut 6 bases from V and 15 bases from J; bases unmatched to any gene: 20. CDR3 length: 17 amino acids. CDR3 amino acids: CASRPLPREGTGEGLHF. DNA of the CDR3: TGTGCCAGCAGACCCCTGCCCCGCGAAGGGACAGGGGAGGGCCTCCACTTT. Full variable domain (remainder filled in from reference TRBV28 and TRBJ1-6): DVKVTQSSRYLVKRTGEKVFLECVQDMDHENMFWYRQDPGLGLRLIYFSYDVKMKEKGDIPEGYSVSREKKERFSLILESASTNQTSMYLCASRPLPREGTGEGLHFGNGTRLTVT.

The chain couples TRBV5-8 to TRBJ2-1; D not resolved. Trimming took 7 bases from V and 9 from J, leaving 20 bases between them. Germline CDR1 is SGHTS and CDR2 is YDEGEE. The CDR3 loop spans 14 amino acids. The CDR3 spells CASRPGTAYPEQFF. CDR3 coding DNA: TGTGCCAGCCGACCGGGTACAGCCTATCCTGAGCAGTTCTTC.

This chain joins TRBV6-5 and TRBJ2-1; D is possibly TRBD1 or TRBD2 (5 bases each). The CDR3 has 12 residues. V was trimmed by 8 bases and J by 7 bases, leaving 12 bases between them. In germline, CDR1 is MNHEY, CDR2 SVGAGI. CDR3 nucleotide sequence: TGTGCCAGCTGGGGGTTGGCGAATGAGCAGTTCTTC. Its translation is CASWGLANEQFF.

This clone appeared once. The V gene is TRBV2, the J gene TRBJ1-1; TRBD1 is a possible D gene (5 bases). V gave up 6 bases and J gave up 2 bases, with 10 bases separating them. The V gene's germline CDR1 is SNHLY and CDR2 FYNNEI. The CDR3 is made up of 13 amino acids. Here the CDR3 reads CASRRGVNTEAFF. The CDR3 region has the DNA TGTGCCAGCAGGAGGGGCGTTAACACTGAAGCTTTCTTT.

This clone has only a few counts. This sequence joins TRBV27 and TRBJ1-1; D possibly corresponds to TRBD1 (6 bases). Per the germline V gene, CDR1 is MNHEY and CDR2 is SMNVEV (reference sequence). V gave up 8 bases and J gave up 0 bases, with 7 bases separating them. The CDR3 covers 12 residues. The CDR3 sequence is CASGDMNTEAFF. CDR3 coding DNA: TGTGCCAGCGGGGACATGAACACTGAAGCTTTCTTT.

The sample holds one count of this clone. The rearrangement uses TRBV19 and TRBJ2-7, with 7 nucleotides matching TRBD2. CDR1 is LNHDA and CDR2 is SQIVND in the germline V gene (reference sequence). This CDR3 contains 14 residues. V trimming: 7 bases; J trimming: 3 bases; junction bases outside the gene matches: 9. In DNA form, the CDR3 reads TGTGCCAGTAAGGTAGCTAGCGGTAACTACGAGCAGTACTTC. This gives the protein CASKVASGNYEQYF.

The chain links TRBV5-5 to TRBJ2-7, with TRBD1 matching 7 bases. Germline loops: CDR1 SGHKS, CDR2 YYEKEE (reference sequence). J lost 0 bases, V lost 3 bases, and 3 bases had no gene match. CDR3 length equals 14 residues. The CDR3 DNA is TGTGCCAGCAGCTCCCGGGACAGCTCCTACGAGCAGTACTTC. Translation: CASSSRDSSYEQYF.

This chain connects TRBV24-1 to TRBJ2-1; 13 bases are a match to TRBD2. CDR3 length: 16 residues. The germline V gene encodes CDR1 KGHDR and CDR2 SFDVKD. V gave up 4 bases and J gave up 8 bases; unmatched junction bases: 7. The CDR3: CATSDLTSGGAYEQFF. CDR3 DNA: TGTGCCACCAGTGACCTTACTAGCGGGGGGGCGTATGAGCAGTTCTTC.

The V gene is TRBV6-5, the J gene TRBJ2-7; 15 bases align to TRBD2. V lost 7 bases and J lost 3; bases outside the gene matches: 1. Germline V gene lookup returns CDR1 MNHEY and CDR2 SVGAGI. This CDR3 is 14 amino acids long. CDR3 region: CASMGLAGGYEQYF. CDR3 nucleotide sequence: TGTGCCAGCATGGGACTAGCGGGGGGCTACGAGCAGTACTTC.

V is TRBV7-9 and J is TRBJ2-5; D remains unclear. Germline V lookup: CDR1 SEHNR, CDR2 FQNEAQ (reference sequence). The CDR3 is made up of 14 amino acids. V was clipped by 4 bases and J by 4 bases, with 13 bases between them. The CDR3 here is CASSSGVHGETQYF. The CDR3 coding sequence is TGTGCCAGCAGCTCAGGAGTACATGGAGAGACCCAGTACTTC. The full variable domain, completed using reference TRBV7-9 and TRBJ2-5, is DTGVSQNPRHKITKRGQNVTFRCDPISEHNRLYWYRQTLGQGPEFLTYFQNEAQLEKSRLLSDRFSAERPKGSFSTLEIQRTEQGDSAMYLCASSSGVHGETQYFGPGTRLLVL.

The J gene is TRBJ2-5, the V gene TRBV9; D gene unclear. This CDR3 has 14 residues. Per the germline V gene, CDR1 is SGDLS and CDR2 is YYNGEE. V shed 3 bases and J shed 1 base, with 10 bases lying between them. CDR3 region: CASSAPPGQETQYF. In nucleotides, the CDR3 is TGTGCCAGCAGCGCACCGCCGGGCCAAGAGACCCAGTACTTC.

This clone was observed a few times. The V gene is TRBV6-2 or TRBV6-3, the J gene TRBJ2-7; D is unclear. Trimming shortened V by 5 bases and J by 2 bases, and 16 bases separated the two germline ends. CDR3 size: 15 residues. Germline V CDR1 and CDR2: MNHEY, SVGEGT. CDR3 sequence reads: CASSPVRLKTYEQYF. CDR3 DNA: TGTGCCAGCAGTCCCGTCAGGCTGAAGACCTACGAGCAGTACTTC.

This clone was detected once. The rearrangement joins TRBV7-3 to TRBJ2-5, with D unclear. The CDR3 is 13 residues long. In germline, CDR1 is SGHTA, CDR2 FQGTGA. V was trimmed by 3 bases and J by 2 bases, leaving 7 bases between them. This CDR3 is CASSLTVQETQYF. Written as DNA, the CDR3 is TGTGCCAGCAGCTTGACCGTACAAGAGACCCAGTACTTC.

The CDR3 bases are TGTGCCAGCAGCGTAGCTACGACTAGCCATTCGGGCAATGAGCAGTTCTTC. Translating it yields CASSVATTSHSGNEQFF. The rearrangement links TRBV9 to TRBJ2-1; 7 bases are shared with TRBD2. The V gene's germline CDR1 is SGDLS and CDR2 YYNGEE. This CDR3 has 17 residues. The J segment lost 6 bases and the V segment lost 0 bases, leaving 12 bases of the junction unmatched.

The J gene is TRBJ1-5, the V gene TRBV5-4; no firm D call. The CDR3 runs to 12 residues. The V end lost 4 bases, the J end lost 4 bases, and 6 bases lay between the germline ends. Looked up from germline, CDR1 is SGHNT and CDR2 is YYREEE (reference sequence). The CDR3 is CASSVGNQPQHF. DNA for the CDR3: TGTGCCAGCAGCGTAGGGAATCAGCCCCAGCATTTT.

Many counts were recorded for this clone. The chain has TRBV10-3 and TRBJ1-1; D unclear. The germline V gene has CDR1 ENHRY and CDR2 SYGVKD. This CDR3 has 14 amino acids. V was clipped by 2 bases and J by 4 bases, with 11 bases between them. As DNA, the CDR3 is TGTGCCATCAGTGAGCCCTTAAGTGGCACTGAAGCTTTCTTT. Encoded protein: CAISEPLSGTEAFF.

The chain uses TRBV6-5 and TRBJ2-7; 8 nucleotides match TRBD1. The CDR3 sequence is 15 residues long. Germline values: CDR1 MNHEY, CDR2 SVGAGI. Trimming took 6 bases from V and 5 from J; bases not matched to a gene: 12. The CDR3: CASRFLDRASDEQYF. In DNA form, the CDR3 reads TGTGCCAGCAGATTCCTGGACAGGGCGAGCGACGAGCAGTACTTC.

V is TRBV7-2 and J is TRBJ2-3; D is tentatively TRBD1 or TRBD2 (5 bases each). CDR3 length equals 14 residues. Trimming removed 5 bases from V and 4 bases from J, with 13 bases in between. Germline CDR1 and CDR2: SGHTA and FQGNSA. CDR3 sequence (DNA): TGTGCCAGCAGCAGGGACCAGATTTCAGATACGCAGTATTTT. It specifies CASSRDQISDTQYF.

The chain joins TRBV30 to TRBJ2-7, with a tentative D call TRBD1 (6 bases). Germline V gene sequence: CDR1 GTSNPN, CDR2 SVGIG (reference sequence). The CDR3 covers 13 residues. V lost 0 bases and J lost 4, with 10 bases in between. In DNA, the CDR3 is TGTGCCTGGAGTGTGTGGCAGGGGTACGAGCAGTACTTC. It yields the protein CAWSVWQGYEQYF.

This clone was seen once. CDR3 coding DNA: TGTGCCACCAGCAGAGATCGAGGGGACTATGGCTACACCTTC. Residues: CATSRDRGDYGYTF. The V gene is TRBV15, the J gene TRBJ1-2; D perhaps matches TRBD1 (5 bases). Looked up from germline, CDR1 is LNHNV and CDR2 is YYDKDF (reference sequence). The CDR3 runs 14 residues. V gave up 0 bases and J gave up 3 bases, with 8 bases separating them.

The chain uses TRBV9 and TRBJ1-3; 7 nucleotides align to TRBD1. V dropped 2 bases and J dropped 0; count of bases not matched to a gene: 5. Germline CDR1 SGDLS, CDR2 YYNGEE. The CDR3 totals 16 residues. CDR3 sequence (DNA): TGTGCCAGCAGCGTCCTAGGGACAGACTCTGGAAACACCATATATTTT. Amino acid sequence: CASSVLGTDSGNTIYF.

The chain carries TRBV28 and TRBJ1-1; D remains unclear. CDR3 length: 13 residues. V was shortened by 3 bases and J by 4 bases, with 9 bases between the two germline ends. CDR1 is MDHEN, CDR2 SYDVKM, per germline. The CDR3 DNA sequence: TGTGCCAGCAGTTTTCTGGGTAGCACTGAAGCTTTCTTT. Translated, it gives CASSFLGSTEAFF.

The chain employs TRBV6-5 and TRBJ2-5; 7 nucleotides agree with TRBD2. The ends lost 0 bases at V and 2 bases at J; junction bases unmatched: 6. CDR1 and CDR2 from the germline V gene are MNHEY and SVGAGI. The CDR3 has 16 residues. In DNA, the CDR3 is TGTGCCAGCAGTTACTCCGCGGGGGTCCTACAAGAGACCCAGTACTTC. It encodes CASSYSAGVLQETQYF.

V gene TRBV30 combines with J gene TRBJ2-7, with 8 bases lining up with TRBD1. Germline V gene sequence: CDR1 GTSNPN, CDR2 SVGIG (reference sequence). The CDR3 is 13 amino acids. V dropped 5 bases and J dropped 6; count of bases not matched to a gene: 9. The CDR3 spells CAWDRQGLGEQYF. DNA of the CDR3: TGTGCCTGGGATAGACAGGGGCTTGGCGAGCAGTACTTC.